The present T cell receptor beta chain was sequenced within a study of cytotoxic CD8 clonotypes in ibrutinib-treated CLL. Study background: The study recorded mean values of approximately 260,000 productive templates and 80,000 to 100,000 productive rearrangements per sample.

Note on this clone: The antigen remains unidentified.

Generated by immunoSEQ multiplex PCR, the TCRdb table keeps only in-frame clones and is missing some. In the table there are 65,000 to 85,000 clones, 70% to 90% of which are singletons. Points from the study as a whole: Whereas clonality rose at ibrutinib response, it declined toward baseline at progression. T-cell clonality at baseline went above that of age-matched healthy donors and rose and fell with circulating CD8+ T-cell counts.

Germline V gene data show CDR1 as SGHAT and CDR2 as FQDESV (reference sequence). V lost 6 bases, J lost 1 base, and 11 bases lay in between. The CDR3 is made up of 14 amino acids. The TCR originated in a human donor with chronic lymphocytic leukemia. The chain has TRBV11-1 and TRBJ2-3; D is tentatively TRBD1 or TRBD2 (5 bases each). The sample in question was PBMCs, obtained after 24 months of ibrutinib treatment. CDR3 residues: CASRYRTRTDTQYF. The CDR3 coding sequence is TGTGCCAGCAGGTACAGGACTCGCACAGATACGCAGTATTTT.